These 18 T cell receptor beta chains came from one sample sequenced in a study of blood T cells in healthy people across ages. For the second PCR, which ran for about 7 to 12 cycles, a sample-barcoded 5' primer and a J-beta primer mix were used. MiXCR, run by TCRdb on the 5' RACE reads, gives a single entry per CDR3 protein. This sample has 590,000 or so distinct CDR3 sequences, with about 28% found just once. The sample consisted of blood. Source of these receptors: a woman of 80 years or more in good health.

J is TRBJ1-1 and V is TRBV20-1, with 9 bases fitting TRBD1. The germline V gene encodes CDR1 DFQATT and CDR2 SNEGSKA (reference sequence). There are 14 residues in the CDR3. CDR3 DNA sequence: TGCAGAGCCGTATCCGGGACAGGGCGCACTGAAGCTTTCTTT. Translating it yields CRAVSGTGRTEAFF.

This clonotype has ten or more counts. The chain uses TRBV4-2 and TRBJ2-1; 9 bases align to TRBD2. The CDR3 totals 19 residues. Germline trimming cut 4 bases from V and 0 bases from J; bases unmatched to any gene: 13. CDR1 LGHNA and CDR2 YNFKEQ come from the germline V gene. In DNA, the CDR3 is TGTGCCAGCAGCCCCCGTCGAGCGGGGGGTAAGAGCTCCTACAATGAGCAGTTCTTC. Its protein product is CASSPRRAGGKSSYNEQFF.

Worth noting for this clonotype: A much larger clone is a single base away; this may be a read error. The chain carries TRBV12-3 or TRBV12-4 and TRBJ1-5, with TRBD1 matching 7 bases. V shed 8 bases, J shed 6 bases, and the junction held 10 bases outside the gene matches. CDR3 length equals 14 residues. DNA for the CDR3: TGTGCCAGCGGTTCGACAGGGATCGGTCAGCCCCAGCATTTT. It codes for CASGSTGIGQPQHF.

The V call is TRBV19, the J call TRBJ1-5, with D perhaps TRBD1 (5 bases). The ends were cut back, 3 bases at V and 7 bases at J, with 13 bases in the middle. CDR1 is LNHDA, CDR2 SQIVND, per germline (reference sequence). The CDR3 covers 14 residues. The DNA for the CDR3 is TGTGCCAGTAGTATGGGATGGAGGGACCAGCCCCAGCATTTT. Its protein product is CASSMGWRDQPQHF.

This clonotype was counted many times. The chain links TRBV12-3 or TRBV12-4 to TRBJ2-5; no clear D gene. The CDR3 covers 13 residues. Deletions cut 6 bases from V and 3 bases from J, with 11 bases between. CDR3 sequence (DNA): TGTGCCAGCAGCCTGGACGGTAAAGAGACCCAGTACTTC. Amino acid sequence: CASSLDGKETQYF.

The rearrangement links TRBV20-1 to TRBJ2-1; D is possibly TRBD2 (6 bases). Germline CDR1 is DFQATT and CDR2 is SNEGSKA (reference sequence). CDR3 length: 13 amino acids. The CDR3 here is CTIGRNVDNEQFF. As DNA, the CDR3 is TGCACTATAGGGAGGAACGTCGACAATGAGCAGTTCTTC.

CDR3 loop: CASSFVCNQPQHF. The CDR3 coding sequence is TGTGCCAGCAGCTTTGTTTGCAATCAGCCCCAGCATTTT. The gene calls are TRBV12-1 and TRBJ1-5. TRBV12-1 is designated a pseudogene. CDR3 length: 13 residues.

This clonotype was detected a few times. A clone one base away is much larger, so this may be a read error. The V and J genes are TRBV7-9 and TRBJ1-6; no clear D gene. The CDR3 is 14 amino acids. Germline V lookup: CDR1 SEHNR, CDR2 FQNEAQ (reference sequence). CDR3 sequence: CASSLQDPNSPPHF. For the CDR3, the DNA is TGTGCCAGCAGCTTGCAGGACCCGAATTCACCCCCCCACTTT.

This clonotype was counted only a few times. A much larger clone sits a single nucleotide away, making a read error possible. This chain links TRBV20-1 with TRBJ2-1; TRBD2 agrees at 9 bases. The CDR3 spans 17 residues. Germline CDR1 DFQATT, CDR2 SNEGSKA (reference sequence). CDR3 protein: CGARQGGRGGSYNEQFF. The CDR3 DNA is TGCGGTGCTAGACAAGGCGGGCGGGGGGGCTCCTACAATGAGCAGTTCTTC.

This clonotype was recorded a few times. Given a much more abundant clone one base away, this may be a read error. The chain combines TRBV20-1 with TRBJ2-5; 8 positions agree with TRBD2. Trimming took 5 bases from V and 5 from J; bases not matched to a gene: 10. Germline V gene sequence: CDR1 DFQATT, CDR2 SNEGSKA (reference sequence). The CDR3 runs 14 residues. The CDR3, as DNA: TGCAGTGCTGGGGATAGCGGGGTCATGGAGACCCAGTACTTC. It codes for CSAGDSGVMETQYF.

A note on this clonotype: It may be a read error: a sequence one base away is much more abundant. The chain combines TRBV12-3 or TRBV12-4 with TRBJ2-5; 7 bases are shared with TRBD1. Trimming cost V 6 bases and J 5 bases; bases outside gene matches: 6. The CDR3 covers 13 residues. The CDR3 sequence is CASRSTGSETQYF. The CDR3 bases are TGTGCCAGCAGGTCGACAGGGAGCGAGACCCAGTACTTC.

The V call is TRBV7-2, the J call TRBJ1-5; possibly TRBD1 for D (5 bases). The CDR3 spans 15 residues. V was cut by 2 bases and J by 10 bases, with 18 bases left in between. The germline V gene encodes CDR1 SGHTA and CDR2 FQGNSA. The CDR3 region has the DNA TGTGCCAGCAGCTTACTCCCCGTGGGGCAGGGACCCCAGCATTTT. This gives the protein CASSLLPVGQGPQHF.

The V gene is TRBV20-1, the J gene TRBJ1-2, with a possible D match to TRBD1 (5 bases). The CDR3 runs to 14 residues. Trimming cost V 0 bases and J 3 bases, with 11 bases left between them. CDR1 DFQATT and CDR2 SNEGSKA come from the germline V gene (reference sequence). The CDR3 coding sequence is TGCAGTGCTAGAGACCAGGGAGAGTACTATGGCTACACCTTC. Translation gives CSARDQGEYYGYTF.

This clonotype was seen only a few times. The chain links TRBV7-2 to TRBJ1-1; maybe TRBD1 (5 bases). The germline gives CDR1 SGHTA, CDR2 FQGNSA. This CDR3 is built from 15 residues. The V and J ends lost 0 bases and 4 bases respectively, with 12 bases between them. The CDR3 bases are TGTGCCAGCAGCTTAGCTGGGCAGGGTAGCACTGAAGCTTTCTTT. Encoded protein: CASSLAGQGSTEAFF.

This clonotype was recorded a few times. This sequence joins TRBV3-1 and TRBJ2-5; TRBD2 aligns across 8 bases. The CDR3 totals 17 residues. With 0 bases clipped from V and 5 bases from J, the junction kept 11 bases outside the gene matches. Germline V gives CDR1 LGHDT, CDR2 YNNKEL (reference sequence). CDR3 sequence (DNA): TGTGCCAGCAGCCAAGATGCCCTGCCGGGGGGGGTGGAGACCCAGTACTTC. Translation gives CASSQDALPGGVETQYF.

This clonotype was found a few times. This could be a read error, since a much larger clone is one nucleotide away. The chain joins TRBV4-2 to TRBJ1-1, with D perhaps TRBD1 (5 bases). Deletions cut 4 bases from V and 2 bases from J, with 17 bases between. Germline V lookup: CDR1 LGHNA, CDR2 YNFKEQ. The CDR3 length is 16 residues. CDR3: CASSLGAMGPNTEAFF. The CDR3 coding sequence is TGTGCCAGCAGCCTAGGAGCCATGGGACCTAACACTGAAGCTTTCTTT.

This clonotype was found a few times. The chain links TRBV20-1 to TRBJ2-5, with TRBD2 matching over 8 bases. With V trimmed by 0 bases and J by 7 bases, 13 bases remained unmatched. The CDR3 sequence is 16 residues long. CDR1 and CDR2 (germline): DFQATT, SNEGSKA (reference sequence). Here the CDR3 DNA reads TGCAGTGCTAGAGACCTCCCCAAAACCGGGGGGGGGACCCAGTACTTC. Translated, it gives CSARDLPKTGGGTQYF.

As regards this clonotype: A single base separates this from a much larger clone, so it may be a read error. The genes are TRBV4-3 and TRBJ2-7; tentatively, D is TRBD1 (5 bases). The CDR3 runs to 13 residues. CDR1 is LGHNA, CDR2 YSLEER, per germline. V was clipped by 3 bases and J by 3 bases, with 9 bases between them. The chain's CDR3 is CASSHHRCYEQYF. The CDR3 DNA sequence: TGCGCCAGCAGCCACCACAGGTGCTACGAGCAGTACTTC.